This paragraph reports one TCR beta chain. The antigen is undetermined. This entry belongs to a study of shared clonotypes between healthy human individuals. Points from the study as a whole: Represented diversity (both genetic and exposure-history) was limited by the small number of donors.

Profiled with immunoSEQ multiplex PCR; TCRdb holds only in-frame clones, not every one. The sample lists some 630,000 clones, about 96% occurring once. Selected positively for CCR7 and CD45RO-negative, naive CD8 cells excluded terminally differentiated effector memory CD45RA+ cells. Trimming took off 5 bases at V and 10 bases at J, with 15 bases between the two ends. The CDR3 is 13 amino acids. Looked up from germline, CDR1 is LNHNV and CDR2 is YYDKDF (reference sequence). Material for sequencing was naive CD8+ T cells sorted from blood. The V call is TRBV15, the J call TRBJ2-1, with TRBD2 as a possible D gene (5 bases). The receptor comes from a woman aged 25 to 45 in good health. The CDR3 region has the DNA TGTGCCACCAGCCTCGGGGTGCCGGGCGAGCAGTTCTTC. Protein product: CATSLGVPGEQFF.